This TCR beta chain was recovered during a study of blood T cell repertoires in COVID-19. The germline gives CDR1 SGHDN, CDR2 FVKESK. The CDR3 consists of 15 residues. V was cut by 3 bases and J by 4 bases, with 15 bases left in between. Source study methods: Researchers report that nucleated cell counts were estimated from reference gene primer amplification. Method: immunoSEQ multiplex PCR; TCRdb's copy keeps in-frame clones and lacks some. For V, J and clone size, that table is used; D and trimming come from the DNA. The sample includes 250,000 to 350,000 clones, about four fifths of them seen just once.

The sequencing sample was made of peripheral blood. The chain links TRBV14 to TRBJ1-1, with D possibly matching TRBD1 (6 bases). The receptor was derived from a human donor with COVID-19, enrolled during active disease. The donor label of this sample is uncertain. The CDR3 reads CASSQRTGSITEAFF. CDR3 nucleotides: TGTGCCAGCAGCCAGAGAACAGGGAGTATCACTGAAGCTTTCTTT.